This record covers a single TCR beta chain. The CDR3 is 13 amino acids. Germline lookup yields CDR1 SNHLY and CDR2 FYNNEI. V lost 7 bases and J 8 bases, leaving 14 bases between the germline ends. The data are from a study of OX40 agonist ivuxolimab in advanced cancers. Across the whole study: Of mixed ages from about 20 to 90 and averaging approximately 60 years, the group was roughly 85% male. Allowance was made for prior anti-PD-1, anti-PD-L1 or anti-CTLA-4 therapy, and roughly 39% had some.

Profiled with immunoSEQ multiplex PCR; TCRdb holds only in-frame clones, not every one. The sample has about 53,000 clones, about four fifths seen once. Sequencing used CD4+ or CD8+ T cells sorted from blood, obtained in a trial of the OX40 agonist ivuxolimab. This TCR derives from an adult with an advanced solid tumor such as melanoma, head and neck, liver or kidney cancer. The chain joins TRBV2 to TRBJ1-4; perhaps TRBD1 as D (5 bases). The CDR3 DNA is TGTGCCAGCAAATCCGCGGGGGGAGAAAAACTGTTTTTT. Protein sequence: CASKSAGGEKLFF.